Each of the 24 T cell receptor beta chains below was sequenced from the same sample in a study of PD-L1 blockade in urothelial cancer. Time point reported: pretreatment peripheral blood. Method: immunoSEQ multiplex PCR; TCRdb's copy keeps in-frame clones and lacks some. The sample holds about 81,000 clones, roughly 80% seen once. The source material was PBMCs, sampled around atezolizumab (anti-PD-L1) treatment. The receptors stem from a man aged 40-49 years with urothelial cancer.

The chain recombines TRBV28 with TRBJ2-7; D gene unclear. CDR3 length equals 10 residues. Trimming shortened V by 6 bases and J by 6 bases, and 6 bases separated the two germline ends. Germline CDR1 reads MDHEN; CDR2 reads SYDVKM. CDR3 loop: CASSDSEQYF. The CDR3 bases are TGTGCCAGCAGCGATAGCGAGCAGTACTTC.

V usage is TRBV15 and J usage is TRBJ2-1; the match to TRBD1 covers 7 bases. The germline gives CDR1 LNHNV, CDR2 YYDKDF (reference sequence). The CDR3 has 15 amino acids. Trimming cost V 1 base and J 8 bases; bases outside gene matches: 8. The CDR3 sequence is CATSRGPPQGDEQFF. In DNA form, the CDR3 reads TGTGCCACCAGCAGAGGCCCTCCGCAGGGGGATGAGCAGTTCTTC.

V gene TRBV16 combines with J gene TRBJ2-7; 9 bases fit TRBD2. Germline assignment: CDR1 KGHSY and CDR2 FQNENV. The CDR3 consists of 15 residues. The V and J ends lost 1 base and 9 bases, in that order; junction bases with no gene match: 10. CDR3: CASSQWASGNSGQYF. CDR3 in DNA: TGTGCCAGCAGCCAATGGGCTAGCGGGAACTCTGGGCAGTACTTC.

V is TRBV29-1 and J is TRBJ1-5; 8 positions agree with TRBD1. The length of the CDR3 is 12 residues. Germline CDR1 and CDR2: SQVTM and ANQGSEA. The junction had 2 bases not matched to a gene; V was cut back by 6 bases and J by 4 bases. The CDR3 sequence is CSVGQANQPQHF. The CDR3 DNA follows: TGCAGCGTGGGACAGGCGAATCAGCCCCAGCATTTT.

The chain recombines TRBV5-6 with TRBJ1-5; no definite D call. Deletions cut 0 bases from V and 0 bases from J, with 7 bases between. The CDR3 totals 15 residues. Germline CDR1 SGHDT, CDR2 YYEEEE. CDR3 region: CASSLGFYSNQPQHF. The CDR3 DNA is TGTGCCAGCAGCTTGGGGTTCTATAGCAATCAGCCCCAGCATTTT.

This rearrangement joins TRBV11-1 to TRBJ1-1; possible D gene TRBD1, 5 bases. This CDR3 is built from 14 residues. Germline assignment: CDR1 SGHAT and CDR2 FQDESV (reference sequence). Trimming took 5 bases from V and 1 from J, leaving 11 bases between them. The CDR3 spells CASSPGRGNTEAFF. The CDR3 nucleotides are TGTGCCAGCAGCCCAGGAAGGGGGAACACTGAAGCTTTCTTT. The whole variable domain, filled in from reference TRBV11-1 and TRBJ1-1, reads EAEVAQSPRYKITEKSQAVAFWCDPISGHATLYWYRQILGQGPELLVQFQDESVVDDSQLPKDRFSAERLKGVDSTLKIQPAELGDSAMYLCASSPGRGNTEAFFGQGTRLTVV.

V and J are TRBV28 and TRBJ1-4; D not resolved. The length of the CDR3 is 13 residues. The germline gives CDR1 MDHEN, CDR2 SYDVKM. Trimming shortened V by 7 bases and J by 4 bases, and 10 bases separated the two germline ends. The CDR3 bases are TGTGCCAGCAAATCGGGGTTTAATGAAAAACTGTTTTTT. The encoded protein is CASKSGFNEKLFF.

The J gene is TRBJ1-1, the V gene TRBV2; no clear D. The CDR3 is 13 residues long. The V gene's germline CDR1 is SNHLY and CDR2 FYNNEI. Between the trimmed V and J ends, which lost 2 bases and 1 base, there was a span of 5 bases. CDR3 sequence reads: CASSENSNTEAFF. DNA of the CDR3: TGTGCCAGCAGTGAAAACTCGAACACTGAAGCTTTCTTT.

The rearrangement joins TRBV6-5 to TRBJ1-2, with 7 bases lining up with TRBD1. V dropped 6 bases and J dropped 4; count of bases not matched to a gene: 5. CDR1 MNHEY and CDR2 SVGAGI come from the germline V gene. This CDR3 comprises 13 residues. CDR3: CASSSDRSYGYTF. DNA of the CDR3: TGTGCCAGCAGCTCGGACAGGTCCTATGGCTACACCTTC.

The chain has TRBV9 and TRBJ2-7; 10 bases line up with TRBD1. Per the germline V gene, CDR1 is SGDLS and CDR2 is YYNGEE. Trimming cost V 4 bases and J 6 bases; bases outside gene matches: 7. The CDR3 spans 14 residues. CDR3 coding DNA: TGTGCCAGCAGCCCGGCCGGGACAGGGGTCGAGCAGTACTTC. This codes for CASSPAGTGVEQYF.

J is TRBJ2-7 and V is TRBV27; a possible D gene is TRBD1 (6 bases). The CDR3 contains 15 residues. Germline V gene lookup returns CDR1 MNHEY and CDR2 SMNVEV (reference sequence). V was cut by 6 bases and J by 2 bases, with 17 bases left in between. This chain's CDR3 is CASSRGTQVTYEQYF. CDR3 DNA sequence: TGTGCCAGCAGCCGAGGGACACAAGTGACCTACGAGCAGTACTTC.

The chain couples TRBV5-6 to TRBJ2-7; D is possibly TRBD2 (5 bases). CDR3 length: 12 amino acids. Germline CDR1 reads SGHDT; CDR2 reads YYEEEE. V lost 4 bases and J 5 bases, leaving 10 bases between the germline ends. CDR3 DNA sequence: TGTGCCAGCAGCGCCGCGGGCCACGAGCAGTACTTC. It is translated as CASSAAGHEQYF.

The chain employs TRBV18 and TRBJ2-7, with D maybe TRBD1 (5 bases). The CDR3 consists of 14 residues. V gave up 2 bases and J gave up 4 bases, with 12 bases separating them. Looked up from germline, CDR1 is KGHSH and CDR2 is LQKENI. In DNA form, the CDR3 reads TGTGCCAGCTCACCAGACGCTGGGGCTTACGAGCAGTACTTC. It is translated as CASSPDAGAYEQYF.

This sequence joins TRBV18 and TRBJ1-2, with TRBD1 identical over 9 bases. With V trimmed by 3 bases and J by 6 bases, 2 bases remained unmatched. CDR3 size: 13 residues. CDR1 and CDR2 (germline): KGHSH, LQKENI. CDR3 protein: CASSPWDRDGYTF. Written as DNA, the CDR3 is TGTGCCAGCTCACCCTGGGACAGGGATGGCTACACCTTC.

The gene calls are TRBV5-1 and TRBJ2-2, with D perhaps matching TRBD1 (6 bases). Germline V gene lookup returns CDR1 SGHRS and CDR2 YFSETQ. Trimming took 0 bases from V and 5 from J, leaving 11 bases between them. This CDR3 has 15 residues. The CDR3 nucleotides are TGCGCCAGCAGCTTGGATCGGACAGTGACCGGGGAGCTGTTTTTT. Its protein product is CASSLDRTVTGELFF.

The genes are TRBV20-1 and TRBJ2-7; D is undetermined. Germline CDR1 and CDR2: DFQATT and SNEGSKA (reference sequence). Trimming cost V 5 bases and J 4 bases, with 6 bases left between them. The CDR3 length is 10 residues. CDR3 sequence: CSAGLYEQYF. The CDR3 bases are TGCAGTGCTGGCCTGTACGAGCAGTACTTC.

V is TRBV5-4 and J is TRBJ1-4; 8 nucleotides agree with TRBD1. Germline CDR1 and CDR2: SGHNT and YYREEE (reference sequence). The length of the CDR3 is 15 residues. After removal of 0 bases from V and 6 bases from J, the junction contained 4 bases not matched to a gene. In nucleotides, the CDR3 is TGTGCCAGCAGCTTGGAGACAGGGGCCGATGAAAAACTGTTTTTT. This gives the protein CASSLETGADEKLFF.

This chain joins TRBV14 and TRBJ2-3; D gene uncertain. CDR3 length: 14 residues. Between the trimmed V and J ends, which lost 3 bases and 4 bases, there was a span of 11 bases. Germline V gene data show CDR1 as SGHDN and CDR2 as FVKESK. The CDR3 spells CASSHSLEADTQYF. For the CDR3, the DNA is TGTGCCAGCAGCCACTCACTCGAGGCAGATACGCAGTATTTT. Supplemented by reference TRBV14 and TRBJ2-3, the full variable domain reads EAGVTQFPSHSVIEKGQTVTLRCDPISGHDNLYWYRRVMGKEIKFLLHFVKESKQDESGMPNNRFLAERTGGTYSTLKVQPAELEDSGVYFCASSHSLEADTQYFGPGTRLTVL.

This clone showed up just a few times. The rearrangement joins TRBV9 to TRBJ2-7, with 8 positions matching TRBD1. The CDR3 totals 14 residues. Unmatched junction bases numbered 6, after V lost 4 bases and J lost 3 bases. Germline CDR1 is SGDLS and CDR2 is YYNGEE. The CDR3 spells CASSPLTGGYEQYF. The CDR3 coding sequence is TGTGCCAGCAGCCCCCTTACAGGGGGCTACGAGCAGTACTTC.

The chain has TRBV5-1 and TRBJ2-3; TRBD1 might be the D (6 bases). Looked up from germline, CDR1 is SGHRS and CDR2 is YFSETQ. Between the trimmed V and J ends, which lost 2 bases and 3 bases, there was a span of 10 bases. This CDR3 spans 14 amino acids. As DNA, the CDR3 is TGCGCCAGCAGCTTCCAAACAGGGACAGATACGCAGTATTTT. It encodes CASSFQTGTDTQYF. The variable domain in full, with the rest retrieved from reference TRBV5-1 and TRBJ2-3, is KAGVTQTPRYLIKTRGQQVTLSCSPISGHRSVSWYQQTPGQGLQFLFEYFSETQRNKGNFPGRFSGRQFSNSRSEMNVSTLELGDSALYLCASSFQTGTDTQYFGPGTRLTVL.

Comment on this clone: This specimen includes other DNA sequences encoding the same CDR3. The chain couples TRBV2 to TRBJ1-1; the D gene is possibly TRBD1 (6 bases). The ends were cut back, 3 bases at V and 8 bases at J, with 7 bases in the middle. This CDR3 is built from 11 residues. The germline CDR1 and CDR2 sequences are SNHLY and FYNNEI. The CDR3 DNA reads as TGTGCCAGCAGTGAGGACAGAGAAGCTTTCTTT. Translated, it gives CASSEDREAFF.

The chain links TRBV2 to TRBJ1-4; D unclear. Looked up from germline, CDR1 is SNHLY and CDR2 is FYNNEI. This CDR3 contains 15 residues. Trimming stripped 6 bases from V and 4 bases from J, with 15 bases between. In DNA form, the CDR3 reads TGTGCCAGCAGCAGAATAAACAGAGATAATGAAAAACTGTTTTTT. Encoded protein: CASSRINRDNEKLFF.

This chain links TRBV19 with TRBJ2-7, with D unclear. The V end lost 2 bases, the J end lost 3 bases, and 11 bases lay between the germline ends. The CDR3 length is 14 residues. Per the germline V gene, CDR1 is LNHDA and CDR2 is SQIVND (reference sequence). CDR3 sequence reads: CASSIPGPRYEQYF. In nucleotides, the CDR3 is TGTGCCAGTAGTATACCGGGTCCCCGCTACGAGCAGTACTTC.

In DNA form, the CDR3 reads TGTGCCAGCTCACCCTGGACTAGCGACGAGCAGTACTTC. Translated: CASSPWTSDEQYF. The chain is built from TRBV18 and TRBJ2-7; 9 positions match TRBD2. Unmatched junction bases numbered 2, after V lost 3 bases and J lost 5 bases. In germline, CDR1 is KGHSH, CDR2 LQKENI. This CDR3 has 13 amino acids.